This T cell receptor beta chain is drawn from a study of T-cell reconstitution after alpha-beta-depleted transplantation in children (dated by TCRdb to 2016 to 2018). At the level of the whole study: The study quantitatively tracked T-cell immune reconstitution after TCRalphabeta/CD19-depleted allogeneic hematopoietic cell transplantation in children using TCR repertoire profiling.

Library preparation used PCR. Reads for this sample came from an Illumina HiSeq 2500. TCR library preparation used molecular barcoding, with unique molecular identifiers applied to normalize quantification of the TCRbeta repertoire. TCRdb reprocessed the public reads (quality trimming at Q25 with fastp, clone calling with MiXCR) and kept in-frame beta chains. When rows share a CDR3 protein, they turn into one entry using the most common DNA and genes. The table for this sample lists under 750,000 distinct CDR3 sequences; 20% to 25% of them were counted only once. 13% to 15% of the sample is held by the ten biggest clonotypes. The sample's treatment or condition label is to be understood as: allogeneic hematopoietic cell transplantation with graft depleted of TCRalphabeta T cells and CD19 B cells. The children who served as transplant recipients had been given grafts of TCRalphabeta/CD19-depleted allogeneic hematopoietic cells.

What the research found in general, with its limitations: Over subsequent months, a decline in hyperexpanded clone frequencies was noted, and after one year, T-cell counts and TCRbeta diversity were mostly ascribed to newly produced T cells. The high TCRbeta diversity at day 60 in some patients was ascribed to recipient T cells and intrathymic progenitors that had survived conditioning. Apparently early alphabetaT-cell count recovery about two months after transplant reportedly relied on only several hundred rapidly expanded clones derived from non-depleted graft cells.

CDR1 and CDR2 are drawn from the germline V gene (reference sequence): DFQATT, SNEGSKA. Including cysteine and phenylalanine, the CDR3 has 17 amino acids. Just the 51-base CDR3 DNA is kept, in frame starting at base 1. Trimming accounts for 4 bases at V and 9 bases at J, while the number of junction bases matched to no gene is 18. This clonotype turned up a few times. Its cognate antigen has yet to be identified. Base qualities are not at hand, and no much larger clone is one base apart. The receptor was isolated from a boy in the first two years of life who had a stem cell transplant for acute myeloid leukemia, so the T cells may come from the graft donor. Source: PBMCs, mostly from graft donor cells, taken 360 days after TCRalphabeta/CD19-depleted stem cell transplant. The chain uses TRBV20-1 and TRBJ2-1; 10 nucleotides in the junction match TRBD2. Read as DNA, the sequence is TGCAGTGCTACCCCAGCATTTAGCGGGGGGATTAAGGGTGAGCAGTTCTTC. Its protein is CSATPAFSGGIKGEQFF.